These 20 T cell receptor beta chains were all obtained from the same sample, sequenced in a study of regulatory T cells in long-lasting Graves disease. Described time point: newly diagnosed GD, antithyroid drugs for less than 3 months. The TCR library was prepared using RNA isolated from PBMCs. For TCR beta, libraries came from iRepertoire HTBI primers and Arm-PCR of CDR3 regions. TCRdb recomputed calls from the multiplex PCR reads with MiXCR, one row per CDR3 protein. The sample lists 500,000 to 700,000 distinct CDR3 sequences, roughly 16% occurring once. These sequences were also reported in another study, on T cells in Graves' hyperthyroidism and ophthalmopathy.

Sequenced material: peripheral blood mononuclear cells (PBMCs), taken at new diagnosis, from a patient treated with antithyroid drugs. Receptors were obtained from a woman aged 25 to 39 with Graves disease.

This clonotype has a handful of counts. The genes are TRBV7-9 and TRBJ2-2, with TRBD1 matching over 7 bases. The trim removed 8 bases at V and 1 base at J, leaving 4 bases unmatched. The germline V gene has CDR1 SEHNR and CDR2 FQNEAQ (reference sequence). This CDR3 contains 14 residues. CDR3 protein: CASAGTVNTGELFF. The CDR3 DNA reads TGTGCCAGCGCCGGGACAGTGAACACCGGGGAGCTGTTTTTT.

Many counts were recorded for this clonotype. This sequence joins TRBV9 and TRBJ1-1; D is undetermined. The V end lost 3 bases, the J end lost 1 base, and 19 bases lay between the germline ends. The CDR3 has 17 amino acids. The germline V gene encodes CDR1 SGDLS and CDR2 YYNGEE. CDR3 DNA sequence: TGTGCCAGCAGCGAGAGCCCCCGGGATCAAGGGAACACTGAAGCTTTCTTT. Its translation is CASSESPRDQGNTEAFF.

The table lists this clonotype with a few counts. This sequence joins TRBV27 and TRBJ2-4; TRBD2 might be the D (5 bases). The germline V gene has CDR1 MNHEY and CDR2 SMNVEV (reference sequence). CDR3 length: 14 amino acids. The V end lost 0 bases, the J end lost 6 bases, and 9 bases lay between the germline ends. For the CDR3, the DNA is TGTGCCAGCAGTTTATCGTCTCGGGGAAACATTCAGTACTTC. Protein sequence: CASSLSSRGNIQYF.

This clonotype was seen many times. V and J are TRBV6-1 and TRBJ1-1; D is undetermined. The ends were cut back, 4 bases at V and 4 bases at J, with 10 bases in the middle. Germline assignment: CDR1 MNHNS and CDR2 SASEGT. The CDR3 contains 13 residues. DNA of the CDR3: TGTGCCAGCAGTGGGGTGTGGGGCACTGAAGCTTTCTTT. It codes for CASSGVWGTEAFF.

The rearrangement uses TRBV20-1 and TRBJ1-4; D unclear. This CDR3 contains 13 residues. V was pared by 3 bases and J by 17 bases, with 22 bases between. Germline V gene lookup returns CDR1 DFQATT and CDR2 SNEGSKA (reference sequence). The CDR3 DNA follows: TGCAGTGCTAGTCGCAGGAGCGGCTACGATGCTTTTTTT. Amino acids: CSASRRSGYDAFF.

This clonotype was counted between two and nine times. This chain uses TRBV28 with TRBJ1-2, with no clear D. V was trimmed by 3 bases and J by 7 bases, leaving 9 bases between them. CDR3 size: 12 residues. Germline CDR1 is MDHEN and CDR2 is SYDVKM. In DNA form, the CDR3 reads TGTGCCAGCAGTTTTACAGTGACTGGCTACACCTTC. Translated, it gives CASSFTVTGYTF.

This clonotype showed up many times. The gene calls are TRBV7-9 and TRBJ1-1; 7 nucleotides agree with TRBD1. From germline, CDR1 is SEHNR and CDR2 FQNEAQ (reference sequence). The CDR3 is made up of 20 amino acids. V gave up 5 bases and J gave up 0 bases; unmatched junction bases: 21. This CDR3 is CASSDPPARQGLPLNTEAFF. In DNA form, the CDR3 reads TGTGCCAGCAGCGATCCACCCGCGAGACAGGGCCTCCCTTTGAACACTGAAGCTTTCTTT.

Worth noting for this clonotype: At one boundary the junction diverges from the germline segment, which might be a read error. The CDR3 reads CASQRDLSYTGELFF. For the CDR3, the DNA is TGTGCCAGTCAACGGGACCTATCTTACACCGGGGAACTGTTTTTT. V is TRBV19 and J is TRBJ2-2; D may be TRBD1 or TRBD2 (5 bases each). Germline CDR1 and CDR2: LNHDA and SQIVND (reference sequence). This CDR3 comprises 15 residues.

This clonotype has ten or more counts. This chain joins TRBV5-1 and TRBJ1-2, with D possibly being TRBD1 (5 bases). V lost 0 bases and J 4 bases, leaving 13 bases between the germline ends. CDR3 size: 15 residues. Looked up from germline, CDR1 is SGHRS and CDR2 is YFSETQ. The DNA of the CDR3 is TGCGCCAGCAGCTTGGTAGCTGGGACCGTCTATGGCTACACCTTC. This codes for CASSLVAGTVYGYTF.

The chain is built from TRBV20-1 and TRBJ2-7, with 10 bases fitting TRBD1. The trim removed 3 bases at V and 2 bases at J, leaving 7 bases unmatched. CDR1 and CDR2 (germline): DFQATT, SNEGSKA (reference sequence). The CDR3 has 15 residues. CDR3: CSASPTGGNTYEQYF. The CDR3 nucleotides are TGCAGTGCTAGCCCGACAGGGGGCAATACCTACGAGCAGTACTTC.

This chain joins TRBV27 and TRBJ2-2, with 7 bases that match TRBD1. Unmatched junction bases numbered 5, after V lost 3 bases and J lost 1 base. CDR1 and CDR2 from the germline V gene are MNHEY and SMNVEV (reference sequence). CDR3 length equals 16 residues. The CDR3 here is CASSFLGGLNTGELFF. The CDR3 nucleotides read TGTGCCAGCAGTTTCCTAGGGGGCTTGAACACCGGGGAGCTGTTTTTT.

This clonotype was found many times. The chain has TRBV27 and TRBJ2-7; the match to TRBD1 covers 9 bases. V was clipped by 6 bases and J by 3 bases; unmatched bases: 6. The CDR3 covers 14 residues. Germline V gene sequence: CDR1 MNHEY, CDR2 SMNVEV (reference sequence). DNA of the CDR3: TGTGCCAGCAGCAGACAGGGGGACTTCTACGAGCAGTACTTC. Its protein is CASSRQGDFYEQYF.

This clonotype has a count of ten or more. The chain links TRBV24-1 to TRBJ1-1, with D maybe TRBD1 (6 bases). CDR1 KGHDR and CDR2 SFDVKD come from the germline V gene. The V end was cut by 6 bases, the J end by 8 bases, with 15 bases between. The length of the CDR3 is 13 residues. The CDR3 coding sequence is TGTGCCACCAGTTCAATTTCTGGGACAGAAGCTTTCTTT. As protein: CATSSISGTEAFF.

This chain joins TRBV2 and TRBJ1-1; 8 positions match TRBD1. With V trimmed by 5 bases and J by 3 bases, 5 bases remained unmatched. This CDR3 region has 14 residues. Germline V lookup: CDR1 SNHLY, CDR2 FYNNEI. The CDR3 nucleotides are TGTGCCAGCAGTCAGGGGGCGTGGGACACTGAAGCTTTCTTT. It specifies CASSQGAWDTEAFF. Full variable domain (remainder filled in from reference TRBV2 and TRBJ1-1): EPEVTQTPSHQVTQMGQEVILRCVPISNHLYFYWYRQILGQKVEFLVSFYNNEISEKSEIFDDQFSVERPDGSNFTLKIRSTKLEDSAMYFCASSQGAWDTEAFFGQGTRLTVV.

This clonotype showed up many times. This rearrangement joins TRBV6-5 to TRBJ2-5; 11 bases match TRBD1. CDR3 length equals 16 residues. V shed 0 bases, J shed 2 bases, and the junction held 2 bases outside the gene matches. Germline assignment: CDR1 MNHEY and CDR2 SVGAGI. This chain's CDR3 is CASSYSGTGGQETQYF. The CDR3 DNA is TGTGCCAGCAGTTACTCGGGGACAGGGGGTCAAGAGACCCAGTACTTC.

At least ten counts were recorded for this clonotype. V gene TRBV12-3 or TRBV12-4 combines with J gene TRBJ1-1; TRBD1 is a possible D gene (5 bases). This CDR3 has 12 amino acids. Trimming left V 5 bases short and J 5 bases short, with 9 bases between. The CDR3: CASSTRQTEAFF. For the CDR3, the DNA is TGTGCCAGCAGTACCCGACAGACTGAAGCTTTCTTT.

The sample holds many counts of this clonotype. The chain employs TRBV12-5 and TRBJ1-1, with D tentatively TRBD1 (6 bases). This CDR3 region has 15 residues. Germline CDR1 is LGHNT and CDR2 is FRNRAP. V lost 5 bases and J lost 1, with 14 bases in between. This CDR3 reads CASGPPGTTNTEAFF. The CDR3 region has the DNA TGTGCTAGTGGTCCACCCGGGACAACGAACACTGAAGCTTTCTTT.

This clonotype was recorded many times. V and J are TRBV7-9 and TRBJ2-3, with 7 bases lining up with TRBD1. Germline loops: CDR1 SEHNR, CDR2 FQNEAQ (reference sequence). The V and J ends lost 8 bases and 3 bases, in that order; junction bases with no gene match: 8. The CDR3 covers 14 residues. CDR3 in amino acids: CASFTKGATDTQYF. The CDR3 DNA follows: TGTGCCAGCTTTACGAAGGGGGCGACAGATACGCAGTATTTT.

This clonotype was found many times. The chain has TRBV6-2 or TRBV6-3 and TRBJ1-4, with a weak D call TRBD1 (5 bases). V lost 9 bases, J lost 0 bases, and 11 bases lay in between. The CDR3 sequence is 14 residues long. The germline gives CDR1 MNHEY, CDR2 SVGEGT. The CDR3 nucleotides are TGTGCCAGTTCAGGGTTAGCAACTAATGAAAAACTGTTTTTT. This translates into CASSGLATNEKLFF.

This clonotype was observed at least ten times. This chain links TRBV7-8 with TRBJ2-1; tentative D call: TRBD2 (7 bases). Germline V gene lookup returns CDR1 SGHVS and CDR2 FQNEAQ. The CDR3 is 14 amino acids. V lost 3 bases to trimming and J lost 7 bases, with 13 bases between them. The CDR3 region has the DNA TGTGCCAGCAGCTTGGATAGGGGGGGGAATGAGCAGTTCTTC. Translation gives CASSLDRGGNEQFF.